Listed below are T cell receptor beta chains from one sample, sequenced in a study of tumor-infiltrating lymphocytes in primary liver carcinoma. MiXCR was run by TCRdb on the multiplex PCR reads, yielding one entry per CDR3 protein. The repertoire includes around 330,000 distinct CDR3 sequences, 60% to 80% of them detected once, and about 9.4% sits in the top ten. The sequencing input was peripheral blood. Receptors were obtained from a man aged 40-55 years with primary liver carcinoma and hepatitis B virus infection. The CDR3 runs from the conserved cysteine through the conserved F or W. The order of the fields is J gene, V gene, CDR3 protein.

TRBJ1-1 TRBV18 CASSPLGQVGGSTEAFF
TRBJ1-2 TRBV10-3 CAISGRDRSMNGYTF
TRBJ2-6 TRBV18 CASSLAGGYSGANVLTF
TRBJ2-2 TRBV10-3 CAISERGDTGELFF
TRBJ2-1 TRBV5-1 CACKPGQSYNEQFF
TRBJ2-7 TRBV28 CASRNREDYEQYF
TRBJ2-3 TRBV5-4 CASSLGSGRADTQYF
TRBJ1-2 TRBV12-3/TRBV12-4 CASCLASLRQGGGYTF
TRBJ2-2 TRBV11-2 CVNSFLSGNTGELFF
TRBJ2-7 TRBV4-2 CASSQDLSPTGYEQYF
TRBJ2-3 TRBV6-5 CASSYAGPDTRYF
TRBJ2-5 TRBV12-3/TRBV12-4 CTSSWDQETQYF
TRBJ2-5 TRBV12-3/TRBV12-4 CASSLNRGETQYF
TRBJ2-1 TRBV7-8 CASSHGAGRGEQFF
TRBJ2-7 TRBV6-2/TRBV6-3 CASSSSPSRHYYEQYF
TRBJ1-4 TRBV7-8 CASSLDRGNEKLFF
TRBJ2-7 TRBV6-5 CAILTGERDEQYF
TRBJ1-1 TRBV19 CASSHHALNTEAFF
TRBJ2-1 TRBV30 CAWSVTPGMGYNEQFF
TRBJ1-2 TRBV6-5 CATAHDSNYGYTF
TRBJ2-4 TRBV11-1 CASSFPGTSGIKNIHYF
TRBJ2-7 TRBV4-2 CASSQDAGPPYEQYF
TRBJ2-1 TRBV5-4 CASSLGTGPYNEQFF
TRBJ1-1 TRBV5-4 CASSSTVDTEAFF
TRBJ2-1 TRBV29-1 CSVVLAGDIDERFF
TRBJ1-5 TRBV4-3 CASSQDLGRAQPQHF